The 16 T cell receptor beta chains reported below all come from one sample, sequenced in a study of T cell changes during pregnancy in multiple sclerosis. The protocol was immunoSEQ multiplex PCR, while the TCRdb copy is restricted to in-frame clones and leaves out a portion. The profile shows about 18,000 clones, 86% of them singletons. The specimen was CD8+ T cells from peripheral blood mononuclear cells, collected in the third trimester of pregnancy. The receptor source for this set is a female donor in good health, enrolled as a control in a pregnancy study.

This clone was found a few times. This chain uses TRBV7-9 with TRBJ1-2; 7 bases align to TRBD1. CDR1 SEHNR and CDR2 FQNEAQ come from the germline V gene (reference sequence). V shed 6 bases and J 5 bases; nucleotides not matched to a gene: 6. CDR3 length: 13 amino acids. As DNA, the CDR3 is TGTGCCAGCAGGGCAGGGGGTTTATATGGCTACACCTTC. Translated: CASRAGGLYGYTF.

The J gene is TRBJ2-5, the V gene TRBV19, with a possible D match to TRBD2 (5 bases). The CDR3 is 16 residues long. Germline CDR1 reads LNHDA; CDR2 reads SQIVND (reference sequence). The V gene lost 3 bases and the J gene lost 3 bases, with 17 bases spanning the gap. CDR3 amino acids: CASSIHPYDYEETQYF. The CDR3 DNA reads as TGTGCCAGTAGTATCCACCCCTACGACTATGAAGAGACCCAGTACTTC.

V and J are TRBV5-8 and TRBJ2-1; D possibly corresponds to TRBD1 (5 bases). Germline loops: CDR1 SGHTS, CDR2 YDEGEE. This CDR3 comprises 16 residues. Trimming took off 4 bases at V and 0 bases at J, with 14 bases between the two ends. CDR3 in DNA: TGTGCCAGCAGCCTGGGGCCCCCCATCTCCTACAATGAGCAGTTCTTC. It codes for CASSLGPPISYNEQFF.

This chain joins TRBV27 and TRBJ1-5; possibly TRBD1 for D (5 bases). The CDR3 totals 14 residues. The V and J ends lost 6 bases and 4 bases respectively, with 13 bases between them. CDR1 and CDR2 from the germline V gene are MNHEY and SMNVEV (reference sequence). CDR3 protein: CASSPYGGNQPQHF. The CDR3 bases are TGTGCCAGCAGCCCCTATGGGGGGAATCAGCCCCAGCATTTT.

This clone was recorded once. The chain links TRBV6-1 to TRBJ2-7; 8 nucleotides agree with TRBD1. The trim removed 11 bases at V and 7 bases at J, leaving 13 bases unmatched. The CDR3 has 13 residues. Germline V gives CDR1 MNHNS, CDR2 SASEGT. CDR3 coding DNA: TGTGCCTTCAGACAGGGGTCGTCCGGGGAGCAGTACTTC. As protein: CAFRQGSSGEQYF.

This clone came up once. The V and J genes are TRBV5-6 and TRBJ1-1; 7 nucleotides line up with TRBD1. Per the germline V gene, CDR1 is SGHDT and CDR2 is YYEEEE. The V gene end was trimmed by 1 base and the J gene end by 3 bases; junction bases not matched to a gene: 15. The CDR3 loop spans 18 amino acids. CDR3 in amino acids: CASSLRAQGVITYTEAFF. In DNA, the CDR3 is TGTGCCAGCAGCTTGAGGGCTCAGGGGGTTATTACGTACACTGAAGCTTTCTTT.

The J gene is TRBJ1-2, the V gene TRBV11-2; D not certain. The CDR3 length is 15 residues. V was cut by 5 bases and J by 7 bases, with 20 bases left in between. Germline loops: CDR1 SGHAT, CDR2 FQNNGV. The CDR3 sequence: CASSPLTADTFGYTF. The CDR3 region has the DNA TGTGCCAGCAGCCCCCTGACCGCTGACACCTTTGGCTACACCTTC.

V gene TRBV7-3 combines with J gene TRBJ2-3; TRBD2 is a possible D gene (5 bases). Germline lookup yields CDR1 SGHTA and CDR2 FQGTGA. The CDR3 runs 14 residues. V lost 5 bases to trimming and J lost 3 bases, with 12 bases between them. CDR3 protein: CASSPAGGTDTQYF. The CDR3 nucleotides read TGTGCCAGCAGCCCGGCGGGCGGGACAGATACGCAGTATTTT.

The V call is TRBV27, the J call TRBJ2-5; TRBD2 matches 8 bases. V trimming: 4 bases; J trimming: 4 bases; junction bases outside the gene matches: 8. From germline, CDR1 is MNHEY and CDR2 SMNVEV (reference sequence). The CDR3 totals 15 residues. DNA for the CDR3: TGTGCCAGCAGTTCCGGGGGGGCGTCGTTAGAGACCCAGTACTTC. Protein: CASSSGGASLETQYF.

The chain is built from TRBV9 and TRBJ2-1; 8 bases line up with TRBD2. The CDR3 runs 15 residues. V lost 4 bases to trimming and J lost 0 bases; unmatched junction nucleotides: 3. Germline V gene lookup returns CDR1 SGDLS and CDR2 YYNGEE. The CDR3, as DNA: TGTGCCAGCAGCCCGGGGACTAGCTCCTACAATGAGCAGTTCTTC. It translates to CASSPGTSSYNEQFF.

The chain joins TRBV9 to TRBJ1-1, with D possibly TRBD1 on 6 matching bases. V was shortened by 3 bases and J by 5 bases, with 17 bases between the two germline ends. The CDR3 is made up of 15 amino acids. CDR1 is SGDLS and CDR2 is YYNGEE in the germline V gene. The CDR3 region is CASSAKDSPSTEAFF. CDR3 coding DNA: TGTGCCAGCAGCGCCAAGGACAGTCCTTCGACTGAAGCTTTCTTT.

The chain joins TRBV7-2 to TRBJ1-4; 7 bases line up with TRBD1. The germline gives CDR1 SGHTA, CDR2 FQGNSA. CDR3 size: 15 residues. V shed 2 bases, J shed 4 bases, and the junction held 4 bases outside the gene matches. The CDR3 reads CASSLRQGVNEKLFF. The CDR3 DNA is TGTGCCAGCAGCTTAAGGCAGGGGGTTAATGAAAAACTGTTTTTT.

This clone was picked up one time. CDR3 nucleotides: TGTGCCAGCAGCAAGGGACAGAGCACTGAAGCTTTCTTT. Translating gives CASSKGQSTEAFF. The rearrangement links TRBV7-8 to TRBJ1-1, with 7 bases aligning to TRBD1. The V gene end was trimmed by 5 bases and the J gene end by 4 bases; junction bases not matched to a gene: 4. There are 13 residues in the CDR3. In germline, CDR1 is SGHVS, CDR2 FQNEAQ.

The gene calls are TRBV4-1 and TRBJ2-6; D may be TRBD1 (6 bases). Germline V gene lookup returns CDR1 MGHRA and CDR2 YSYEKL. The CDR3 totals 17 residues. Trimming took off 1 base at V and 0 bases at J, with 10 bases between the two ends. The CDR3 loop reads CASSQADSSSGANVLTF. Here the CDR3 DNA reads TGCGCCAGCAGCCAAGCGGACAGCTCCTCTGGGGCCAACGTCCTGACTTTC.

This chain links TRBV4-3 with TRBJ1-1; D is ambiguous. CDR3 length equals 15 residues. Germline values: CDR1 LGHNA, CDR2 YSLEER. V was trimmed by 4 bases and J by 0 bases, leaving 12 bases between them. CDR3 sequence: CASSLTGILNTEAFF. CDR3 nucleotides: TGCGCCAGCAGCCTGACGGGTATACTGAACACTGAAGCTTTCTTT.

V gene TRBV4-3 combines with J gene TRBJ2-3; weak D call: TRBD2 (6 bases). The CDR3 is made up of 14 amino acids. With 4 bases removed from V and 0 bases from J, the gap between germline ends came to 8 bases. From germline, CDR1 is LGHNA and CDR2 YSLEER. The CDR3 sequence is CASSPSGSTDTQYF. The CDR3 region has the DNA TGCGCCAGCAGCCCCAGCGGGAGCACAGATACGCAGTATTTT.